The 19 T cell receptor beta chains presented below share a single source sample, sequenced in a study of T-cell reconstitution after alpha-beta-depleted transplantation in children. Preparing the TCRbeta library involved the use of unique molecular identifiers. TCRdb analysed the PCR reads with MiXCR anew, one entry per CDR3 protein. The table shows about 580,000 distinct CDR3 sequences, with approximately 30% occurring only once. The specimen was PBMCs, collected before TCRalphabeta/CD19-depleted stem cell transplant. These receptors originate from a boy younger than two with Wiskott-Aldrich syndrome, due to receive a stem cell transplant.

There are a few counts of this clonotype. This CDR3 reads CASSLGQGLFLYEQYF. In DNA, the CDR3 is TGCGCCAGCAGCTTGGGACAGGGCTTATTTCTCTACGAGCAGTACTTC. This rearrangement joins TRBV5-1 to TRBJ2-7; TRBD1 matches 7 bases. The CDR3 is made up of 16 amino acids. The V and J ends lost 0 bases and 3 bases, in that order; junction bases with no gene match: 9. Germline CDR1 is SGHRS and CDR2 is YFSETQ.

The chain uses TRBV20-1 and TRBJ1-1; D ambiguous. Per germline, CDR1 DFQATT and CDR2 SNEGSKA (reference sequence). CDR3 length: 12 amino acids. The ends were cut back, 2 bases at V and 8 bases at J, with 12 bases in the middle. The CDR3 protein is CSARRPYREAFF. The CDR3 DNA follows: TGCAGTGCTAGACGTCCCTATCGCGAAGCTTTCTTT.

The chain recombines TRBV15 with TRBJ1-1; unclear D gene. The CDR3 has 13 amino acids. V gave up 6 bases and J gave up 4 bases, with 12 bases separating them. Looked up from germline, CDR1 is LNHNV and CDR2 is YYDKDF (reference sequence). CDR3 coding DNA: TGTGCCACCAGGGGGAGGGTCGGCACTGAAGCTTTCTTT. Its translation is CATRGRVGTEAFF.

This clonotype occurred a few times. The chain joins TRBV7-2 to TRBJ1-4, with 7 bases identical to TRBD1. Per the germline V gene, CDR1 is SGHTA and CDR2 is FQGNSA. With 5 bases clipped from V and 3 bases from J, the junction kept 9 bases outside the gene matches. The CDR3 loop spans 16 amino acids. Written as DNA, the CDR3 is TGTGCCAGCAGCCTAGGGGGCCCAGGGTCTAATGAAAAACTGTTTTTT. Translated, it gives CASSLGGPGSNEKLFF. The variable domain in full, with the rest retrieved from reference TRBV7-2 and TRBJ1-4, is GAGVSQSPSNKVTEKGKDVELRCDPISGHTALYWYRQSLGQGLEFLIYFQGNSAPDKSGLPSDRFSAERTGGSVSTLTIQRTQQEDSAVYLCASSLGGPGSNEKLFFGSGTQLSVL.

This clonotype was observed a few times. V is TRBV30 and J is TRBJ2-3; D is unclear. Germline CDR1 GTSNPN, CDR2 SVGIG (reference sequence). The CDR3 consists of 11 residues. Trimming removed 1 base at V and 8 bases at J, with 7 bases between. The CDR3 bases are TGTGCCTGGAGTGGCGTGGGTACGCAGTATTTT. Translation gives CAWSGVGTQYF.

DNA of the CDR3: TGTGCCACCAGCAGTTCGGGACAGGGAATCGATACGCAGTATTTT. Its protein product is CATSSSGQGIDTQYF. The rearrangement links TRBV15 to TRBJ2-3; 9 bases are a match to TRBD1. The germline V gene has CDR1 LNHNV and CDR2 YYDKDF (reference sequence). V trimming: 3 bases; J trimming: 6 bases; junction bases outside the gene matches: 7. The CDR3 has 15 amino acids.

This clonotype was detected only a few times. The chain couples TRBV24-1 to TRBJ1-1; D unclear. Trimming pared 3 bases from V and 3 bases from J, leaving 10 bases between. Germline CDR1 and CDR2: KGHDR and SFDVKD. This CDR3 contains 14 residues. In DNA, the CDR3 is TGTGCCACCAGTGATCCCCCTGCTCACACTGAAGCTTTCTTT. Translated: CATSDPPAHTEAFF.

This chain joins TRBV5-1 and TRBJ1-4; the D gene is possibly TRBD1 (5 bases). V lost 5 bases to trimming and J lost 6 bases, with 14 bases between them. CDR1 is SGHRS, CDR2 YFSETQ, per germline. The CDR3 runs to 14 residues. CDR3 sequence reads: CASSWGGAYEKLFF. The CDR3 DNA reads TGCGCCAGCAGTTGGGGAGGGGCCTATGAAAAACTGTTTTTT.

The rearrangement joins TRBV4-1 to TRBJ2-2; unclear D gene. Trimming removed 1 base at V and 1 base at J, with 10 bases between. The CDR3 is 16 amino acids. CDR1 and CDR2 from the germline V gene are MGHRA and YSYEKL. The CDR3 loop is CASSQVYSWNTGELFF. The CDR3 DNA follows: TGCGCCAGCAGCCAAGTGTACAGCTGGAACACCGGGGAGCTGTTTTTT.

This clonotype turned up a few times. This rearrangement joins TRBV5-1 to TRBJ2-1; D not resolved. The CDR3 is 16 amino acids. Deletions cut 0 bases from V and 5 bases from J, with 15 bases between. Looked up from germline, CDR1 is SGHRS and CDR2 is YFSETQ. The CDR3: CASSLVALVGDNEQFF. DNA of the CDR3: TGCGCCAGCAGCTTGGTAGCTCTCGTAGGTGACAATGAGCAGTTCTTC. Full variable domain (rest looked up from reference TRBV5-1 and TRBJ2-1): KAGVTQTPRYLIKTRGQQVTLSCSPISGHRSVSWYQQTPGQGLQFLFEYFSETQRNKGNFPGRFSGRQFSNSRSEMNVSTLELGDSALYLCASSLVALVGDNEQFFGPGTRLTVL.

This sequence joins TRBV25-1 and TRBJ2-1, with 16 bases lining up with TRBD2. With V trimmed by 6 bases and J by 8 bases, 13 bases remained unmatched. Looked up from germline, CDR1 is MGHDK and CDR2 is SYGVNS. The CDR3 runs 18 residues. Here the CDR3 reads CASRRPGLAGGQVHEQFF. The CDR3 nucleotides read TGTGCCAGCAGGAGACCGGGACTAGCGGGAGGGCAAGTTCATGAGCAGTTCTTC.

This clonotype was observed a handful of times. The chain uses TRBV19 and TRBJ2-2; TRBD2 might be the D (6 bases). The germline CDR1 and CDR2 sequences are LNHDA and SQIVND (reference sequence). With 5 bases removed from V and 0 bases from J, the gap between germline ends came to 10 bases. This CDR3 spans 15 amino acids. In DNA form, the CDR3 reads TGTGCCAGTAGTGGAGGGACCACGAACACCGGGGAGCTGTTTTTT. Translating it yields CASSGGTTNTGELFF.

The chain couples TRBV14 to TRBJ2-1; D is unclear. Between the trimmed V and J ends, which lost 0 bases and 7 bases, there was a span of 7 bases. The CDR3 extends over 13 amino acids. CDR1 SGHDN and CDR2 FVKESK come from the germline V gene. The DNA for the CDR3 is TGTGCCAGCAGCCAAGAGGTATGGAATGAGCAGTTCTTC. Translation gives CASSQEVWNEQFF.

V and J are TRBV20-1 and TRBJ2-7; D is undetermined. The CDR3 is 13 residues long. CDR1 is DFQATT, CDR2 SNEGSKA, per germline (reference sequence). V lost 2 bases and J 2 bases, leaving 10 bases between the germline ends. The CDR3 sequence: CSARLAVTYEQYF. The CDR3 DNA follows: TGCAGTGCTAGACTCGCAGTAACCTACGAGCAGTACTTC.

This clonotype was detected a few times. This CDR3 is CASSRDRVDTQYF. The CDR3 nucleotides are TGTGCCAGCAGCCGGGACAGGGTTGATACGCAGTATTTT. The rearrangement uses TRBV5-6 and TRBJ2-3; 9 bases line up with TRBD1. CDR1 and CDR2 from the germline V gene are SGHDT and YYEEEE. There are 13 residues in the CDR3. V was pared by 4 bases and J by 6 bases, with 3 bases of the junction left unmatched.

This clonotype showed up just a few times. Written as DNA, the CDR3 is TGTGCCAGCAGGGTCCTAACCTCGGATGAGCAGTTCTTC. Amino acid sequence: CASRVLTSDEQFF. The rearrangement uses TRBV12-3 or TRBV12-4 and TRBJ2-1; D is uncertain. The V and J ends lost 6 bases and 8 bases respectively, with 14 bases between them. The CDR3 has 13 residues.

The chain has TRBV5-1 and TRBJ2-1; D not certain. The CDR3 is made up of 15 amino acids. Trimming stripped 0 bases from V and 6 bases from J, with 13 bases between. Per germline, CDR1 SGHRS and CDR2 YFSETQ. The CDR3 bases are TGCGCCAGCAGCTTGGGTTATCCCCGGAGCAATGAGCAGTTCTTC. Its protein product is CASSLGYPRSNEQFF.

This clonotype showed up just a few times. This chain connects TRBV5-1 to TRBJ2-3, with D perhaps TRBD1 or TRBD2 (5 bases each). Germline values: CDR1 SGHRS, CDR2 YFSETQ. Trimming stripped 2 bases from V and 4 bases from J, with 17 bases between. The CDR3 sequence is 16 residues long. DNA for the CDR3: TGCGCCAGCAGCTTCGAGGGACCGTCGGGCGCAGATACGCAGTATTTT. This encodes CASSFEGPSGADTQYF.

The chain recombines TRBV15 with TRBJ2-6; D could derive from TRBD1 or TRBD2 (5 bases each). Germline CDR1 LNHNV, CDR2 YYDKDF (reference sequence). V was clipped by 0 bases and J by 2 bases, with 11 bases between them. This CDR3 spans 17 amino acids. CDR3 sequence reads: CATSREGVGAGANVLTF. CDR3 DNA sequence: TGTGCCACCAGCAGAGAGGGGGTGGGGGCTGGGGCCAACGTCCTGACTTTC. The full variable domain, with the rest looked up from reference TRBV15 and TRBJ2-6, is DAMVIQNPRYQVTQFGKPVTLSCSQTLNHNVMYWYQQKSSQAPKLLFHYYDKDFNNEADTPDNFQSRRPNTSFCFLDIRSPGLGDTAMYLCATSREGVGAGANVLTFGAGSRLTVL.